The next 2 T cell receptor beta chains were all read from a single sample in a study of shared clonotypes between healthy human individuals. Naive CD8 cells were CD45RO-negative, positively selected for CCR7, excluding terminally differentiated effector memory CD45RA+ cells. Data came from immunoSEQ multiplex PCR; TCRdb stores just in-frame clones and leaves some out. The sample yields some 2.1 million clones, 93% seen once. Sequenced input: naive CD8+ T cells from PBMCs. The receptors shown here come from a man between 18 and 35 years old in good health. Some clones in this sample may be carry-over from other donors' samples.

The V and J genes are TRBV7-9 and TRBJ1-2; D remains unclear. The V gene lost 2 bases and the J gene lost 1 base, with 14 bases spanning the gap. The CDR3 loop spans 16 amino acids. Germline loops: CDR1 SEHNR, CDR2 FQNEAQ (reference sequence). CDR3 nucleotide sequence: TGTGCCAGCAGCTTAATCACCGCGACCTATAACTATGGCTACACCTTC. Translated: CASSLITATYNYGYTF.

The V call is TRBV19, the J call TRBJ1-5; D perhaps matches TRBD1 (5 bases). Germline loops: CDR1 LNHDA, CDR2 SQIVND (reference sequence). The CDR3 runs to 15 residues. V gave up 1 base and J gave up 3 bases, with 10 bases separating them. CDR3 in amino acids: CASSIGGSNNQPQHF. In DNA form, the CDR3 reads TGTGCCAGTAGTATAGGGGGCAGTAACAATCAGCCCCAGCATTTT.